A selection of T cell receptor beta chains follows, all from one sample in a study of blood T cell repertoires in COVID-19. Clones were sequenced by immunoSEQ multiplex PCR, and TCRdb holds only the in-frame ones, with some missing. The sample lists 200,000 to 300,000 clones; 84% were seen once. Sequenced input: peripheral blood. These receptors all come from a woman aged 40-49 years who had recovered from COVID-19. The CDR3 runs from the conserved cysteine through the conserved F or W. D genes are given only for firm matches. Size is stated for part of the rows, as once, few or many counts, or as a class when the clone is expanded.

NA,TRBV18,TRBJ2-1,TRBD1,CASSPSIGQGFGEQFF,TGTGCCAGCTCACCAAGTATTGGACAGGGGTTCGGGGAGCAGTTCTTC
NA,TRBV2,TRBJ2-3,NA,CASSDRQGGNTQYF,TGTGCCAGCAGTGATAGGCAGGGAGGAAATACGCAGTATTTT
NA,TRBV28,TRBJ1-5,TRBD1,CASSLDRASNQPQHF,TGTGCCAGCAGCCTTGACAGGGCCTCCAATCAGCCCCAGCATTTT
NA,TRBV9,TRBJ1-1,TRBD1,CASSGGQGYEAFF,TGTGCCAGCAGCGGCGGACAGGGGTATGAAGCTTTCTTT
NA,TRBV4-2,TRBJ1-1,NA,CASSQRGGQVTEAFF,TGTGCCAGCAGCCAAAGGGGGGGGCAAGTCACTGAAGCTTTCTTT
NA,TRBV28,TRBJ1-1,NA,CASTPGGMNTEAFF,TGTGCCAGCACCCCTGGGGGCATGAACACTGAAGCTTTCTTT
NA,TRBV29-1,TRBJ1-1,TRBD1,CSVESDRGAGAFF,TGCAGCGTTGAGTCCGACAGGGGCGCTGGGGCTTTCTTT
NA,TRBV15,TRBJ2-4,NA,CATSRDPGRAKNIQYF,TGTGCCACCAGCAGAGATCCGGGGAGGGCCAAAAACATTCAGTACTTC
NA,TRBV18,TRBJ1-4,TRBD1,CASSRGTALSDEKLFF,TGTGCCAGCTCCCGCGGGACAGCCCTATCGGATGAAAAACTGTTTTTT
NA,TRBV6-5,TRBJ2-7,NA,CASSPMSPSSYEQYF,TGTGCCAGCAGCCCCATGTCGCCCAGCTCCTACGAGCAGTACTTC
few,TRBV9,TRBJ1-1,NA,CASTLGGEVTEAFF,TGTGCCAGCACCCTCGGGGGGGAAGTAACTGAAGCTTTCTTT
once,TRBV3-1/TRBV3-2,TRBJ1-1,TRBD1,CASRNRDSPNTEAFF,TGTGCCAGCAGGAATCGGGACAGCCCGAACACTGAAGCTTTCTTT
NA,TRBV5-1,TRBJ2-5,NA,CASSAGQQWQETQYF,TGCGCCAGCAGCGCGGGACAGCAGTGGCAAGAGACCCAGTACTTC
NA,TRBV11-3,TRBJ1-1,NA,CASSLGQVSEAFF,TGTGCCAGCAGCTTAGGACAGGTTTCTGAAGCTTTCTTT
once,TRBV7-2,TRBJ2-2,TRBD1,CASSLGRQGASGELFF,TGTGCCAGCAGCTTAGGCAGACAGGGGGCGTCCGGGGAGCTGTTTTTT
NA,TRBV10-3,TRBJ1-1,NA,CAISESTRVEAFF,TGTGCCATCAGTGAGTCGACGCGGGTTGAAGCTTTCTTT
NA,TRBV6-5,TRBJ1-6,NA,CASSYSSNSPLHF,TGTGCCAGCAGTTACTCTAGTAATTCACCCCTCCACTTT
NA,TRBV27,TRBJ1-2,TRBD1,CASSSTGNYGYTF,TGTGCCAGCAGCTCGACAGGGAACTATGGCTACACCTTC
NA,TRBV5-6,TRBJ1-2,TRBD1,CASSLLATGNFYGYTF,TGTGCCAGCAGCTTGCTCGCGACAGGGAATTTCTATGGCTACACCTTC
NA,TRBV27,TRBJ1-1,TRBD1,CASTQQGAKGRTEAFF,TGTGCCAGCACCCAACAGGGGGCTAAGGGAAGGACTGAAGCTTTCTTT
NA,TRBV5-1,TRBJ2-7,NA,CASSLELSFDEQYF,TGCGCCAGCAGCTTGGAGCTTAGCTTCGACGAGCAGTACTTC
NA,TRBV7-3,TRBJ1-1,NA,CASSLQGIGTEAFF,TGTGCCAGCAGCTTACAGGGAATTGGCACTGAAGCTTTCTTT
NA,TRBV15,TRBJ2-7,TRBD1,CATSRDRGQGIYEQYF,TGTGCCACCAGCAGAGATAGGGGGCAGGGGATTTACGAGCAGTACTTC
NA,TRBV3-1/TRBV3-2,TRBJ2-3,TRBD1,CASGDRGSSDTQYF,TGTGCCAGCGGCGACAGGGGCTCCTCGGATACGCAGTATTTT
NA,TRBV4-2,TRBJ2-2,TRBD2,CASSHKGTSPEVTGDTGELFF,TGTGCCAGCAGCCATAAAGGGACTAGTCCTGAAGTGACTGGTGACACCGGGGAGCTGTTTTTT
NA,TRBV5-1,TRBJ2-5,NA,CASSSQETQYF,TGCGCCAGCAGCTCACAAGAGACCCAGTACTTC
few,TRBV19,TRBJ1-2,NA,CAISRGNGYTF,TGTGCCATTTCGCGGGGAAACGGCTACACCTTC
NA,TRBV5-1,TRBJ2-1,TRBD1,CASQTGEAYNEQFF,TGCGCCTCACAGACAGGGGAAGCCTACAATGAGCAGTTCTTC
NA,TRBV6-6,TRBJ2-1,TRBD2,CASTPSGGLGEQFF,TGTGCCAGCACCCCCAGCGGGGGGCTCGGTGAGCAGTTCTTC
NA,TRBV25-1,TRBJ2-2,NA,CASRDKNTGELFF,TGTGCCAGCCGGGACAAGAACACCGGGGAGCTGTTTTTT
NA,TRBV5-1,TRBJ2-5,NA,CASKGGSMMETQYF,TGCGCCAGCAAAGGGGGTTCGATGATGGAGACCCAGTACTTC
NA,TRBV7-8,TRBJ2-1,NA,CASSLTAKTNNEQFF,TGTGCCAGCAGCTTGACAGCGAAGACCAACAATGAGCAGTTCTTC
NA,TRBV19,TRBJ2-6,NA,CASSIDKFPGANVLTF,TGTGCCAGTAGTATAGATAAATTCCCTGGGGCCAACGTCCTGACTTTC
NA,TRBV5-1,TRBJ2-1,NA,CASSLYGTGDNEQFF,TGCGCCAGCAGCTTGTATGGGACGGGGGACAATGAGCAGTTCTTC
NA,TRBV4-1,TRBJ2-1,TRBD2,CASSQPLAGARNEQFF,TGCGCCAGCAGCCAGCCTCTAGCGGGGGCACGAAATGAGCAGTTCTTC
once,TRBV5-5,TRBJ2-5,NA,CASSPWGVETQYF,TGTGCCAGCAGCCCTTGGGGGGTGGAGACCCAGTACTTC
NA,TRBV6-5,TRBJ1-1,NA,CASSYRTGLDTEAFF,TGTGCCAGCAGTTACCGAACAGGGCTGGACACTGAAGCTTTCTTT
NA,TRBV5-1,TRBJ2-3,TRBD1,CASRPGQGEDTQYF,TGCGCCAGCAGGCCGGGACAGGGGGAAGATACGCAGTATTTT
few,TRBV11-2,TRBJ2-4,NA,CASSLEGRLAKNIQYF,TGTGCCAGCAGCTTAGAGGGGCGCCTAGCCAAAAACATTCAGTACTTC
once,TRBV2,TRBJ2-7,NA,CASSDSREGGAVDEQYF,TGTGCCAGCAGTGACAGTAGGGAAGGCGGGGCGGTCGACGAGCAGTACTTC
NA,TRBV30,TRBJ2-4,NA,CASGQADIQYF,TGTGCCTCGGGCCAAGCGGACATTCAGTACTTC
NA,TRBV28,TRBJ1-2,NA,CASRTVRGRGDYGYTF,TGTGCCAGCAGAACCGTCCGGGGGCGGGGGGACTATGGCTACACCTTC
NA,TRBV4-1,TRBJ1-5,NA,CASSQVRSQPQHF,TGCGCCAGCAGCCAAGTACGGTCGCAGCCCCAGCATTTT
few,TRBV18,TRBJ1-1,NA,CASSPRRSQNTEAFF,TGTGCCAGCTCACCACGCAGGTCTCAGAACACTGAAGCTTTCTTT
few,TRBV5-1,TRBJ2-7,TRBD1,CASSARTGSYEQYF,TGCGCCAGCAGCGCTCGGACAGGATCCTACGAGCAGTACTTC
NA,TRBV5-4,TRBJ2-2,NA,CASRSLGSRELFF,TGTGCCAGCAGGTCTTTAGGGAGCAGGGAGCTGTTTTTT
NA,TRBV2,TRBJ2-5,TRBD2,CASMGLAGGLRQETQYF,TGTGCCAGCATGGGACTAGCGGGGGGGTTGCGGCAAGAGACCCAGTACTTC
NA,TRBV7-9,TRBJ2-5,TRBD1,CASSLGDRGRQETQYF,TGTGCCAGCAGCTTAGGCGACAGGGGGCGGCAAGAGACCCAGTACTTC
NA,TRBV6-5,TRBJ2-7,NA,CASAERGVGQSEQYF,TGTGCCAGCGCCGAAAGGGGTGTAGGGCAGAGCGAGCAGTACTTC
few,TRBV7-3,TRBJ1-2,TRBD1,CASSVQGDRANGYTF,TGTGCCAGCAGCGTACAGGGGGATCGGGCCAATGGCTACACCTTC
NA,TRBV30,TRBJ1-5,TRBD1,CAWEPGQGPISNQPQHF,TGTGCCTGGGAGCCGGGACAGGGACCTATTAGCAATCAGCCCCAGCATTTT
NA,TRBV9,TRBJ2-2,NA,CASSVDTYTGELFF,TGTGCCAGCAGCGTCGACACCTACACCGGGGAGCTGTTTTTT
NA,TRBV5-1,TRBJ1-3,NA,CASSLQAAGNTIYF,TGCGCCAGCAGCTTGCAAGCGGCTGGAAACACCATATATTTT
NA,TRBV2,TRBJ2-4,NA,CASTAPTSENIQYF,TGTGCCAGCACTGCCCCTACTAGTGAGAACATTCAGTACTTC